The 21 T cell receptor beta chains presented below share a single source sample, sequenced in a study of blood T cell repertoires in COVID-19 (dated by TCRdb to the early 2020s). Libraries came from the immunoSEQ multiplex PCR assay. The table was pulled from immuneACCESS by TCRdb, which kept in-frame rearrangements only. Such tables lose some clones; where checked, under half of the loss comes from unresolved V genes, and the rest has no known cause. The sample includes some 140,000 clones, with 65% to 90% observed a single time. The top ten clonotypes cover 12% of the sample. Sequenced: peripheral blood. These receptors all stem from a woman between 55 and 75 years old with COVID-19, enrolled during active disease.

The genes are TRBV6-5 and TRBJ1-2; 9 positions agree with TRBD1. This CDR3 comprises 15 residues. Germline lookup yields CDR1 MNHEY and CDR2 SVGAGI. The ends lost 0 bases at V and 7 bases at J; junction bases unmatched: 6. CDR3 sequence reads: CASSYSGGQGGGYTF. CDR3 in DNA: TGTGCCAGCAGTTACTCGGGGGGACAGGGTGGTGGCTACACCTTC.

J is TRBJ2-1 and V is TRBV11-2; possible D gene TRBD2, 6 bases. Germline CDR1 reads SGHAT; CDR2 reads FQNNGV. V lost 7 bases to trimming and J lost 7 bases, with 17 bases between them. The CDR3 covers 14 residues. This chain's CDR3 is CASNLRGMVNEQFF. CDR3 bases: TGTGCCAGCAACCTGCGGGGTATGGTGAATGAGCAGTTCTTC.

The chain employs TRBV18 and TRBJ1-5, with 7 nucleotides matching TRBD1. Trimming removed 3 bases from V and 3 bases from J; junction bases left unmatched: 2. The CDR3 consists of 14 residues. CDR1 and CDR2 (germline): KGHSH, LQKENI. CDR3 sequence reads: CASSPGTVNQPQHF. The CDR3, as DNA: TGTGCCAGCTCACCCGGGACAGTCAATCAGCCCCAGCATTTT.

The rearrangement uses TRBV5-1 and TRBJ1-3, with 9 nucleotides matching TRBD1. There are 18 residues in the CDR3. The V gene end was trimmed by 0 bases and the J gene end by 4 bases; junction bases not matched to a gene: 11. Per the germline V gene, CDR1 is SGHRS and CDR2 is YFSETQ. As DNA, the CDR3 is TGCGCCAGCAGCTTGGGTTCAAACTACAGGGGGCGAGGAAACACCATATATTTT. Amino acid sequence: CASSLGSNYRGRGNTIYF.

CDR3 sequence reads: CASSKDSLHYSNQPQHF. DNA for the CDR3: TGTGCCAGCAGTAAGGACAGCCTCCATTATAGCAATCAGCCCCAGCATTTT. J is TRBJ1-5 and V is TRBV6-2 or TRBV6-3, with TRBD1 as a possible D gene (6 bases). Germline V gives CDR1 MNHEY, CDR2 SVGEGT. CDR3 size: 17 residues. Trimming took off 5 bases at V and 0 bases at J, with 17 bases between the two ends.

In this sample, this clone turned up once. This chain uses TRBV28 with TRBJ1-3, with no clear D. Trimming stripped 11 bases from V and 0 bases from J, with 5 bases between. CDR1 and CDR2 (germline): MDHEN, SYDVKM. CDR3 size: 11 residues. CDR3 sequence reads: CACDSGNTIYF. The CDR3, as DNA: TGTGCCTGCGACTCTGGAAACACCATATATTTT.

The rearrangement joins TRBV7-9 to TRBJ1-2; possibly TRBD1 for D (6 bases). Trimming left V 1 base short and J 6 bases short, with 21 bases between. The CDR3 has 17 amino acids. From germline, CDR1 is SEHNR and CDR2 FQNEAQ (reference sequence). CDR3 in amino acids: CASSLVGPQGPNDGYTF. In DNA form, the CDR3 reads TGTGCCAGCAGCTTAGTAGGACCACAGGGCCCGAATGATGGCTACACCTTC.

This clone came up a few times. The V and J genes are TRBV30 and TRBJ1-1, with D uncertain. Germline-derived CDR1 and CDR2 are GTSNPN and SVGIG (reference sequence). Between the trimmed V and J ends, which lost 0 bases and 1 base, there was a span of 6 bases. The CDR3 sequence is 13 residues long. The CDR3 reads CAWSVSRNTEAFF. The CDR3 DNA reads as TGTGCCTGGAGTGTAAGTAGGAACACTGAAGCTTTCTTT.

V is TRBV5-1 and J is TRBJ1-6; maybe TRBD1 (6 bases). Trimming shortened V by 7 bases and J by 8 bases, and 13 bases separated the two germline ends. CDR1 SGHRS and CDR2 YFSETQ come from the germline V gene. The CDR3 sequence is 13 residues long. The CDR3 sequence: CASGRGADSPLHF. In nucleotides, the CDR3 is TGCGCCAGCGGTCGGGGGGCGGATTCACCCCTCCACTTT.

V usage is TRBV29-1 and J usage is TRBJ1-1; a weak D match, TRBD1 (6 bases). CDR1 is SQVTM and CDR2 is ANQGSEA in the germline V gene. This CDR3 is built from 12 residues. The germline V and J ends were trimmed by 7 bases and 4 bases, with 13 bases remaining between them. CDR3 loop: CSAREGGTEAFF. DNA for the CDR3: TGCAGCGCCAGGGAAGGGGGCACTGAAGCTTTCTTT. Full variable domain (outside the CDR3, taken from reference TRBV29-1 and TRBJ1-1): SAVISQKPSRDICQRGTSLTIQCQVDSQVTMMFWYRQQPGQSLTLIATANQGSEATYESGFVIDKFPISRPNLTFSTLTVSNMSPEDSSIYLCSAREGGTEAFFGQGTRLTVV.

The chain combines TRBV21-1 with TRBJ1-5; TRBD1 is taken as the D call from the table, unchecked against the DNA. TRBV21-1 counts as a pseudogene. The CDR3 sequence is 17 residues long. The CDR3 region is CASSKEGGQGQRQPQHF. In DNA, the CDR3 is TGTGCCAGCAGCAAAGAGGGGGGACAGGGTCAACGTCAGCCCCAGCATTTT.

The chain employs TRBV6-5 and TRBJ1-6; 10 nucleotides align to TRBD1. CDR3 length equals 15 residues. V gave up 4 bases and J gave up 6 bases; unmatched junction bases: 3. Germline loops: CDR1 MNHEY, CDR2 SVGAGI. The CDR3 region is CASSLDRGSNSPLHF. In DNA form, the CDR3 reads TGTGCCAGCAGTTTGGACAGGGGGTCTAATTCACCCCTCCACTTT.

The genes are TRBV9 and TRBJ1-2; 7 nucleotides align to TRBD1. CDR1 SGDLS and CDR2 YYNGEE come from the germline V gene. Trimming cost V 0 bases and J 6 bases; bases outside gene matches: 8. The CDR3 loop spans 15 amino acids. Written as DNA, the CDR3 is TGTGCCAGCAGCGTAGATGGGATCACAGGGGATGGCTACACCTTC. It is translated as CASSVDGITGDGYTF. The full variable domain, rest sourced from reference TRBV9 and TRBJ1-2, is DSGVTQTPKHLITATGQRVTLRCSPRSGDLSVYWYQQSLDQGLQFLIQYYNGEERAKGNILERFSAQQFPDLHSELNLSSLELGDSALYFCASSVDGITGDGYTFGSGTRLTVV.

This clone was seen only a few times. The CDR3 sequence: CASSLGQGAIGYTF. DNA of the CDR3: TGTGCCAGCAGCCTAGGACAGGGGGCAATTGGCTACACCTTC. The rearrangement uses TRBV7-6 and TRBJ1-2, with 11 bases lining up with TRBD1. The germline CDR1 and CDR2 sequences are SGHVS and FNYEAQ. This CDR3 comprises 14 residues. With V trimmed by 5 bases and J by 7 bases, 6 bases remained unmatched.

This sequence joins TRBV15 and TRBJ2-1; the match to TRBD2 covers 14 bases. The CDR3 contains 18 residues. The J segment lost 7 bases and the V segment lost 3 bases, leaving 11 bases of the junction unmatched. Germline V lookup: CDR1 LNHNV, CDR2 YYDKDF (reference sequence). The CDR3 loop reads CATSSLSGGLAGVNEQFF. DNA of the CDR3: TGTGCCACCAGCAGTCTCTCGGGGGGACTAGCGGGAGTTAATGAGCAGTTCTTC.

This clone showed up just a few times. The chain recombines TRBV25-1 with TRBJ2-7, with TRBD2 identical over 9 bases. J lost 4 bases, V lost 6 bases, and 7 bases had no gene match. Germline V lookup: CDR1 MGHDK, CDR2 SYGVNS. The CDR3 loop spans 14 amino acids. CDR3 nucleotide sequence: TGTGCCAGCAGCCCTAGCGGGAATCTTTACGAGCAGTACTTC. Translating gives CASSPSGNLYEQYF.

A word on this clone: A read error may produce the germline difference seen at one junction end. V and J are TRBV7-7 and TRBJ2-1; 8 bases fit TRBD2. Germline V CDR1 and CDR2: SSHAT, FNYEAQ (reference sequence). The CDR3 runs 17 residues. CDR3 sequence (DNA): TGTGCTAGCAGCTTAAAATTAAGCGGGAGCTCCTACAATGAGCAGTTCTTC. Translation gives CASSLKLSGSSYNEQFF.

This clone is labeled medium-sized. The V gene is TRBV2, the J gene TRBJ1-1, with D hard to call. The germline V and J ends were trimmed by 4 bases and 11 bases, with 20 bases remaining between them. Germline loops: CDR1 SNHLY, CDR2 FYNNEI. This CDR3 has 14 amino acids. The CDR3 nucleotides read TGTGCCAGCAGTGCCGGCGGCCCGGGTTCGAGGGCTTTCTTT. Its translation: CASSAGGPGSRAFF.

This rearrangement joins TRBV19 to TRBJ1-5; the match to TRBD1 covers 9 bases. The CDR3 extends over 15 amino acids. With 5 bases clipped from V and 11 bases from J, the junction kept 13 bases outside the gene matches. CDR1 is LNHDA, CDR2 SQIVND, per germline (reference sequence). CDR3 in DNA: TGTGCCAGTAGTTCTACAGGGGGCCTGGGTGGGGCCCAGCATTTT. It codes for CASSSTGGLGGAQHF.

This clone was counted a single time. CDR3 sequence reads: CASSLHGDTEAFF. The CDR3 DNA follows: TGCGCCAGCAGCTTGCACGGAGACACTGAAGCTTTCTTT. The chain combines TRBV5-1 with TRBJ1-1; unclear D gene. This CDR3 is 13 amino acids long. V was shortened by 1 base and J by 3 bases, with 7 bases between the two germline ends. Per the germline V gene, CDR1 is SGHRS and CDR2 is YFSETQ.

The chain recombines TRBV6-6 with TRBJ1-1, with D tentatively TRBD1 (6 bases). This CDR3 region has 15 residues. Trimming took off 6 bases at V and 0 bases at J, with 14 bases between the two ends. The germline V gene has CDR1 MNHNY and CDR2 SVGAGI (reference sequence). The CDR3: CASSPGQTLNTEAFF. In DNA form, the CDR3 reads TGTGCCAGCAGCCCAGGACAGACTTTGAACACTGAAGCTTTCTTT.